One and the same sample provided the 2 T cell receptor beta chains below, sequenced in a study of T cell responses to AZD1222 COVID-19 vaccine. Only in-frame clones appear in the TCRdb table, and some are missing; sequencing was by immunoSEQ multiplex PCR. The repertoire includes some 150,000 clones, approximately 95% of them detected once, and roughly 3.8% sits in the top ten. The sequencing used peripheral blood, collected on day 0 of AZD1222 vaccination. These receptors all stem from an adult in good health.

The rearrangement links TRBV5-4 to TRBJ1-5; D gene ambiguous. The V and J ends lost 0 bases and 3 bases respectively, with 10 bases between them. Germline V gene data show CDR1 as SGHNT and CDR2 as YYREEE (reference sequence). This CDR3 is built from 15 residues. The DNA for the CDR3 is TGTGCCAGCAGCTTGGCCCCAGGCTTCAATCAGCCCCAGCATTTT. Its translation is CASSLAPGFNQPQHF.

This rearrangement joins TRBV11-2 to TRBJ2-3; possible D gene TRBD2, 6 bases. Germline assignment: CDR1 SGHAT and CDR2 FQNNGV. The CDR3 runs to 13 residues. V was shortened by 3 bases and J by 8 bases, with 12 bases between the two germline ends. In DNA form, the CDR3 reads TGTGCCAGCAGCTTTCGGCGGGAAGCTACGCAGTATTTT. Its protein product is CASSFRREATQYF.